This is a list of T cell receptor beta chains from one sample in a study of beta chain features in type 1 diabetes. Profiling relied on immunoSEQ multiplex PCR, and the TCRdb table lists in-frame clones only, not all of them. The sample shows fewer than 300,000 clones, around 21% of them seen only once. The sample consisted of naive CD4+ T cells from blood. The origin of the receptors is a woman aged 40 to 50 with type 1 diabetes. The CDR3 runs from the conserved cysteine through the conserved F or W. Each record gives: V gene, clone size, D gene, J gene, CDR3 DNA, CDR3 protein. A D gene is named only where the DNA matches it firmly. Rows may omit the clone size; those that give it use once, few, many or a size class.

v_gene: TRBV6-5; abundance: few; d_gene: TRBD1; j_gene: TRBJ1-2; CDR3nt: TGTGCCAGCACCCGCACCTTGACAGGGAGTTATGGCTACACCTTC; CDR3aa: CASTRTLTGSYGYTF
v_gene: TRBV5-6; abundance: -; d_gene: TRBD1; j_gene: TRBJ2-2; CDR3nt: TGTGCCAGCAGCTTGTTAGGGACAGGGGGCACCGGGGAGCTGTTTTTT; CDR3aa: CASSLLGTGGTGELFF
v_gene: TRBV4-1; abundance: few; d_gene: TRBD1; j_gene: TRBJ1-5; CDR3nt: TGCGCCAGCAGTTTAATACAGGGGGTTCAGCCCCAGCATTTT; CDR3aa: CASSLIQGVQPQHF
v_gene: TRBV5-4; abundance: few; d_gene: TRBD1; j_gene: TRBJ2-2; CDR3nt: TGTGCCAGCAGCCCGAGGGACAGCTCCGGGGAGCTGTTTTTT; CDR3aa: CASSPRDSSGELFF
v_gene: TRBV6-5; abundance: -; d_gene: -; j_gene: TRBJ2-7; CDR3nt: TGTGCCAGCAGTTACTCCCGCGACTCCTACGAGCAGTACTTC; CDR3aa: CASSYSRDSYEQYF
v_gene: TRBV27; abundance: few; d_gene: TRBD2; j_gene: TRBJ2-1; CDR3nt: TGTGCCAGCAGTGACCTTAGCGGGAGCTCCTACAATGAGCAGTTCTTC; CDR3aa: CASSDLSGSSYNEQFF
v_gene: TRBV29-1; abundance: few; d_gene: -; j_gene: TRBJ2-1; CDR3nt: TGCAGCGTCTCCGACCTATTAGGGGCTTACAATGAGCAGTTCTTC; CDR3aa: CSVSDLLGAYNEQFF
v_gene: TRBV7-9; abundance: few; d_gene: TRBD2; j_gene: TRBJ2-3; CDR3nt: TGTGCCAGCACCTCTCTCTTGAGGGAGGGATACACAGATACGCAGTATTTT; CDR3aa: CASTSLLREGYTDTQYF
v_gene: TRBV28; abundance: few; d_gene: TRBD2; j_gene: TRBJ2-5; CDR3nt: TGTGCCAGCAGTCCACTAGCGGTCCAAGAGACCCAGTACTTC; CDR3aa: CASSPLAVQETQYF
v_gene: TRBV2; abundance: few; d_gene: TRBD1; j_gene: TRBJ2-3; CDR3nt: TGTGCCAGCAGGAGGGACAGGGGCTCAGATACGCAGTATTTT; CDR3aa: CASRRDRGSDTQYF
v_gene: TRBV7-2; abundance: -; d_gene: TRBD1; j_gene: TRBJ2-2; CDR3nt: TGTGCCAGCAGCTTAGTGGTGTGGACAGGGGGCTATGCCGGGGAGCTGTTTTTT; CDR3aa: CASSLVVWTGGYAGELFF
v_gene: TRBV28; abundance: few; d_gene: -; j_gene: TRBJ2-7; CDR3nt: TGTGCCAGCTCTTTCAGGCCCTACGAGCAGTACTTC; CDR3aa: CASSFRPYEQYF
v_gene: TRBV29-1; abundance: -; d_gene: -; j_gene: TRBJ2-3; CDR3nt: TGCAGCGTTGGGGGCAGGGTTACAGATACGCAGTATTTT; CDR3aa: CSVGGRVTDTQYF
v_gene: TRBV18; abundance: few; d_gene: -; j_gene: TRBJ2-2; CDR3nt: TGTGCCAGCTCACCGCCAGGGAGGAACGGGGAGCTGTTTTTT; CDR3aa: CASSPPGRNGELFF
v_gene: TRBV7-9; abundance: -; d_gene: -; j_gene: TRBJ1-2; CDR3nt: TGTGCCAGCAGCTTGACAAGTTCGCGGGATGGCTACACCTTC; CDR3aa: CASSLTSSRDGYTF
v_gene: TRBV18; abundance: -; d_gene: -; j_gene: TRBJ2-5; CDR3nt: TGTGCCAGCTCAGCGCAACGGGAGACCCAGTACTTC; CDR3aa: CASSAQRETQYF
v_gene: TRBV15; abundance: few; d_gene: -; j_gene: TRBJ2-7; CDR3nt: TGTGCCACCAGCAGCGACAAGTTCTCCTACGAGCAGTACTTC; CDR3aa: CATSSDKFSYEQYF
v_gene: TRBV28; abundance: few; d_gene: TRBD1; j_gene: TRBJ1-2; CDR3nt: TGTGCCAGCAGTGAGGGACAGGGTACGAAAGGCTACACCTTC; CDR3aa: CASSEGQGTKGYTF
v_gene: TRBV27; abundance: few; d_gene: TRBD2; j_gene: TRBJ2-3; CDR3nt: TGTGCCAGCAGGGCCCTAGGCGGGGGATCAGATACGCAGTATTTT; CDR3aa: CASRALGGGSDTQYF
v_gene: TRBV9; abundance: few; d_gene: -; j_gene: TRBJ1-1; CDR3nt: TGTGCCAGCAGCGTAAGAGGGCAGAACACTGAAGCTTTCTTT; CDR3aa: CASSVRGQNTEAFF
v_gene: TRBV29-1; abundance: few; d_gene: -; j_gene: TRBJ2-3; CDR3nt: TGCAGCGTTACACTAGGCGCAGATACGCAGTATTTT; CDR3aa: CSVTLGADTQYF
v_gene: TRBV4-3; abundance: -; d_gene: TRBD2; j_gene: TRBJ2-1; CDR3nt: TGCGCCAGCAGCCAACACCAGCGGGGGGCGAATGAGCAGTTCTTC; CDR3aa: CASSQHQRGANEQFF
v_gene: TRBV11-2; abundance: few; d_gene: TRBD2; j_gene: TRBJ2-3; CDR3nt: TGTGCCAGCAGCTTAGTAGCGGGGGGCACAGATACGCAGTATTTT; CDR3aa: CASSLVAGGTDTQYF
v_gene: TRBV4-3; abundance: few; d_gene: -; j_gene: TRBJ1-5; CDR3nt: TGCGCCAGCAGCCAAGGTCTTAGCAATCAGCCCCAGCATTTT; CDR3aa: CASSQGLSNQPQHF
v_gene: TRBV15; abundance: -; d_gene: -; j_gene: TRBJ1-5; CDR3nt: TGTGCCACCAGCAGAGATACTAGTGGGAGCAATCAGCCCCAGCATTTT; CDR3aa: CATSRDTSGSNQPQHF
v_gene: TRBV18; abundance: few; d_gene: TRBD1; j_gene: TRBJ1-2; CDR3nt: TGTGCCAGCTCACCACCGGGACAGGCTTTAGGCTACACCTTC; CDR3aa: CASSPPGQALGYTF
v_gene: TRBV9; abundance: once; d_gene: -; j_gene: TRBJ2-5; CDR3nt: TGTGCCAGCAGCGCTACTCCAGGAGGGGAGACCCAGTACTTC; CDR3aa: CASSATPGGETQYF
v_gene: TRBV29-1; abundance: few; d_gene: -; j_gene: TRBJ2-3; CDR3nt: TGCAGCGTTGAGCCACGGTTCACAGATACGCAGTATTTT; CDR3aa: CSVEPRFTDTQYF
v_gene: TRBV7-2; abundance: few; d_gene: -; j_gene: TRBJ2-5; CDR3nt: TGTGCCAGCAGCTCGTCTTCGGGAGCCGGCCAAGAGACCCAGTACTTC; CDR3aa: CASSSSSGAGQETQYF
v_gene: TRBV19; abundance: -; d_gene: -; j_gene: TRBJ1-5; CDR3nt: TGTGCCAGTAGTGTGCTATCCCAGCCCCAGCATTTT; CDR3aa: CASSVLSQPQHF
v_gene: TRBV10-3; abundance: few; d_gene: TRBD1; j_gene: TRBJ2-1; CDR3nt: TGTGCCATCAGTGCACCGCCCGGGACAGCGGAATACAATGAGCAGTTCTTC; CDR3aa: CAISAPPGTAEYNEQFF
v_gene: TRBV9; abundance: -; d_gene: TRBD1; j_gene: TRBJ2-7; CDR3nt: TGTGCCAGCAGCCTCCGGACAGGGTCGTCCTACGAGCAGTACTTC; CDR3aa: CASSLRTGSSYEQYF
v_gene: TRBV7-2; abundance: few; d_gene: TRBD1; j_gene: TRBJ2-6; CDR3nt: TGTGCCAGCAGCCTACAGGGGGCTGGGGCCAACGTCCTGACTTTC; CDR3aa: CASSLQGAGANVLTF
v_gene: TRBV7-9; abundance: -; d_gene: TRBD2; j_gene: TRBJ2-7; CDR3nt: TGTGCCAGCAGCTCGCTAGCGGGAGTCGACGAGCAGTACTTC; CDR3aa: CASSSLAGVDEQYF
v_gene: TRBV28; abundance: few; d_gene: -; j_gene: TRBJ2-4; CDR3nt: TGTGCCAGCAGTTTAGCGTCGCCTTCCAAAAACATTCAGTACTTC; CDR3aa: CASSLASPSKNIQYF